Described below is a single TCR beta chain sequence and its context. Its target antigen remains unknown. Base qualities are missing; no much larger clone stands one base away. These data are taken from a study of blood T cell repertoires in COVID-19 (dated by TCRdb to 2020 to 2021). The study in broad terms: Collaborator samples came from the United States, Italy and Spain and covered acute and convalescent phases of COVID-19. The material from the prospective study consisted of cDNA or gDNA derived from T cells, B-cell-depleted T cells, or PBMCs. Subjects who had been exposed to COVID-19, were actively infected with it, or had recovered from it provided the deeply sampled blood TCRbeta repertoires that made up the dataset. A freely available public database, intended as a resource for researchers studying the immune response to SARS-CoV-2, is where the repertoires were released. The samples were drawn from two sources: the first 160 participants of the ongoing ImmuneRACE study, and approximately 1,300 subjects contributed by 6 global collaborators. Nearly every sample came with metadata listing a de-identified subject ID, COVID-19 status, age in years and sex. Where available, HLA class I and class II types were obtained from metadata supplied by the sample provider rather than from assay-based typing. Overall results and qualifications from the work: Clinical and demographic metadata were provided uncurated, with the amount varying by source and participant.

The immunoSEQ Assay, a bias-controlled multiplex PCR, was used to amplify TCRbeta CDR3 regions from genomic DNA. The original pipeline was this. The number of nucleated cells in each sample was estimated by amplification of reference gene primers within the assay. To quantify the absolute abundance of each unique TCRbeta CDR3 rearrangement, sequence reads were collapsed and filtered. Productive Simpson clonality was computed per sample as the square root of Simpson's diversity index over productive rearrangements. Drawn from immuneACCESS, this table holds only the in-frame rearrangements with V and J called that TCRdb kept. Clones are partly lost; checked studies trace under half to an unresolved V gene and leave the rest unexplained. The V and J calls and clone size were taken over from that table, and D and trimming were inferred from the DNA. The sample includes about 250,000 clones, with roughly 90% observed a single time. The top ten hold 0.85% to 1% of the sample.

Samples from volunteer blood donors who had recovered from COVID-19 were contributed by a second Seattle source. Collaborating institutions collected whole blood in K2EDTA tubes following their own protocols. For TCRbeta analysis, collaborators shipped samples in one of three forms: frozen whole blood, isolated PBMCs, or DNA extracted from either of those sample types. CDR1 is given as MNHEY and CDR2 as SMNVEV, both from the germline V gene (reference sequence). Reading from cysteine to phenylalanine, the CDR3 counts 15 amino acids. The read is trimmed to its CDR3 DNA, 45 bases read in frame from base 1. V is trimmed back by 4 bases and J by 2 bases, and the junction contains 5 bases that no gene match accounts for.

The specimen sequenced was peripheral blood. This sequence uses TRBV27 and TRBJ2-3; TRBD2 lines up with 8 middle nucleotides. The clonotype was recovered from a woman in her thirties or forties who had recovered from COVID-19. For the CDR3, the sequence is CASSSQTSVTDTQYF. The nucleotide sequence reads as follows: TGTGCCAGCAGTTCACAGACTAGCGTCACAGATACGCAGTATTTT.